The clone carrying this T cell receptor beta chain turned up a few times. What it recognizes is unknown. Sequencing of cultured CD4+ T cell DNA used the Oncomine TCR Beta short-read assay. TCRdb re-called the PCR reads through MiXCR, storing one row per CDR3 protein. The profile shows roughly 16,000 distinct CDR3 sequences, about 53% of them singletons. This entry comes from a study of vaccination and CD4 T cells after COVID-19. Study as a whole: Post-COVID samples were collected a median about 97 days following diagnosis, spanning 35 to 161.

The CDR3 length is 13 residues. Germline CDR1 and CDR2: SGHTA and FQGNSA. Trimming removed 5 bases at V and 3 bases at J, with 7 bases between. The study, taken as a whole, reports: Vaccine-specific clones in convalescent patients were spike mono-reactive in 304 of 307 cases.

Regarding treatment: roughly 10-day PBMC culture with coronavirus spike peptide pools or control peptides (ViraFEST assay). Once peptide pools had expanded antigen-specific T cells, ViraFEST sequenced TCRs. On days 3 and 7, half the medium was swapped for fresh IL-2-containing medium. The TCR sequence derives from a human donor who had recovered from COVID-19. The chain combines TRBV7-2 with TRBJ2-2, with D uncertain. The sequenced sample was CD4+ T cells from blood, cultured in vitro, obtained before SARS-CoV-2 vaccination. The CDR3 DNA reads TGTGCCAGCAGCCTACGCGACACCGGGGAGCTGTTTTTT. As protein: CASSLRDTGELFF.